These 17 T cell receptor beta chains were all obtained from the same sample, sequenced in a study of neoadjuvant anti-PD-1 for oral cavity cancer (dated by TCRdb to 2020 to 2022). The time point label of this sample denotes: after neoadjuvant nivolumab, at surgical resection. Libraries were prepared through the immunoSEQ multiplex PCR assay. As stored in TCRdb, this immuneACCESS dataset retains in-frame rearrangements with V and J assigned. A fraction of the clones does not appear; measured against another copy, unresolved V genes explain less than half of the discrepancy, and the remainder lacks a known reason. In all, the sample holds some 70,000 clones, and approximately 81% of those were seen once. Less than 4% of the sample is taken by the ten largest. Sequences were derived from PBMCs, sampled after nivolumab (anti-PD-1) treatment. The receptor set was obtained from a person aged 40 to 85 with oral cavity squamous cell carcinoma.

The V call is TRBV28, the J call TRBJ2-3; 7 bases are shared with TRBD2. The CDR3 is made up of 16 amino acids. With 4 bases clipped from V and 2 bases from J, the junction kept 9 bases outside the gene matches. In germline, CDR1 is MDHEN, CDR2 SYDVKM. The CDR3 DNA is TGTGCCAGCAGTTCCCCCCTAGCGGAGGACACAGATACGCAGTATTTT. It translates to CASSSPLAEDTDTQYF. The complete variable domain, with remaining parts taken from reference TRBV28 and TRBJ2-3, reads DVKVTQSSRYLVKRTGEKVFLECVQDMDHENMFWYRQDPGLGLRLIYFSYDVKMKEKGDIPEGYSVSREKKERFSLILESASTNQTSMYLCASSSPLAEDTDTQYFGPGTRLTVL.

The sample holds one count of this clone. CDR3 amino acids: CASRGLAGGTEQFF. CDR3 DNA: TGTGCCAGCAGAGGACTAGCGGGAGGTACTGAGCAGTTCTTC. The chain carries TRBV2 and TRBJ2-1; 14 nucleotides agree with TRBD2. V was clipped by 6 bases and J by 9 bases; unmatched bases: 4. Per the germline V gene, CDR1 is SNHLY and CDR2 is FYNNEI. This CDR3 region has 14 residues.

The chain links TRBV19 to TRBJ1-1, with D unresolved. V was clipped by 3 bases and J by 0 bases, with 11 bases between them. Looked up from germline, CDR1 is LNHDA and CDR2 is SQIVND (reference sequence). The CDR3 is 15 amino acids. CDR3 DNA: TGTGCCAGTAGTATGAATCAGATCATGAACACTGAAGCTTTCTTT. Its protein product is CASSMNQIMNTEAFF. Full variable domain (outside the CDR3, taken from reference TRBV19 and TRBJ1-1): DGGITQSPKYLFRKEGQNVTLSCEQNLNHDAMYWYRQDPGQGLRLIYYSQIVNDFQKGDIAEGYSVSREKKESFPLTVTSAQKNPTAFYLCASSMNQIMNTEAFFGQGTRLTVV.

The chain carries TRBV7-3 and TRBJ2-1; 10 bases match TRBD2. CDR1 SGHTA and CDR2 FQGTGA come from the germline V gene. J lost 9 bases, V lost 4 bases, and 3 bases had no gene match. CDR3 length: 13 amino acids. The CDR3 sequence is CASSSGLAREQFF. DNA for the CDR3: TGTGCCAGCAGCTCGGGACTAGCGCGTGAGCAGTTCTTC.

The chain uses TRBV10-3 and TRBJ1-3; TRBD1 matches 10 bases. Germline CDR1 and CDR2: ENHRY and SYGVKD. CDR3 length equals 15 residues. The trim removed 4 bases at V and 2 bases at J, leaving 2 bases unmatched. For the CDR3, the DNA is TGTGCCATCAGTGGGGGACAGGGGACTGGAAACACCATATATTTT. Translation: CAISGGQGTGNTIYF.

V and J are TRBV15 and TRBJ2-7; D is ambiguous. This CDR3 contains 15 residues. Germline CDR1 and CDR2: LNHNV and YYDKDF (reference sequence). Trimming shortened V by 0 bases and J by 5 bases, and 14 bases separated the two germline ends. The CDR3: CATSREAGQVDEQYF. The CDR3 DNA sequence: TGTGCCACCAGCAGAGAAGCAGGCCAGGTGGACGAGCAGTACTTC.

The chain carries TRBV4-2 and TRBJ1-1; tentatively, D is TRBD1 (5 bases). This CDR3 has 15 residues. The V and J ends lost 1 base and 4 bases respectively, with 13 bases between them. CDR1 and CDR2 (germline): LGHNA, YNFKEQ. CDR3 sequence reads: CASSQVVDSRTEAFF. CDR3 in DNA: TGTGCCAGCAGCCAAGTAGTCGACAGCCGCACTGAAGCTTTCTTT.

J is TRBJ2-1 and V is TRBV11-1; 11 bases are a match to TRBD2. Germline trimming cut 6 bases from V and 7 bases from J; bases unmatched to any gene: 8. Per germline, CDR1 SGHAT and CDR2 FQDESV (reference sequence). The CDR3 is 15 residues long. The CDR3 coding sequence is TGTGCCAGCAGACGACTAGCGGGACCTCCGAATGAGCAGTTCTTC. Translating it yields CASRRLAGPPNEQFF.

This chain uses TRBV7-8 with TRBJ1-1; 7 bases are a match to TRBD1. V shed 5 bases and J 0 bases; nucleotides not matched to a gene: 15. The germline CDR1 and CDR2 sequences are SGHVS and FQNEAQ. CDR3 length: 18 amino acids. CDR3 amino acids: CASSLISGPGGLNTEAFF. As DNA, the CDR3 is TGTGCCAGCAGCCTAATTTCCGGTCCAGGGGGATTGAACACTGAAGCTTTCTTT.

This chain uses TRBV6-5 with TRBJ1-1, with 7 bases aligning to TRBD1. The ends lost 4 bases at V and 4 bases at J; junction bases unmatched: 6. There are 14 residues in the CDR3. The germline CDR1 and CDR2 sequences are MNHEY and SVGAGI. CDR3 sequence: CASSLQGTGTEAFF. The CDR3, as DNA: TGTGCCAGCAGTTTACAGGGGACGGGCACTGAAGCTTTCTTT.

This clone was observed a single time. This chain links TRBV6-1 with TRBJ1-5; D gene unclear. Trimming left V 5 bases short and J 0 bases short, with 11 bases between. This CDR3 is 15 amino acids long. Germline V gene lookup returns CDR1 MNHNS and CDR2 SASEGT. For the CDR3, the DNA is TGTGCCAGCAGTTTTAACAGCGATAGCAATCAGCCCCAGCATTTT. Translated: CASSFNSDSNQPQHF.

This clone has just a few counts. The rearrangement uses TRBV7-9 and TRBJ1-2; weak D call: TRBD1 (6 bases). CDR1 SEHNR and CDR2 FQNEAQ come from the germline V gene (reference sequence). The V end lost 3 bases, the J end lost 7 bases, and 15 bases lay between the germline ends. This CDR3 is built from 14 residues. CDR3 sequence reads: CASSLINRELGYTF. CDR3 DNA: TGTGCCAGCAGCTTGATAAACAGGGAACTTGGCTACACCTTC.

This chain joins TRBV7-6 and TRBJ2-6; 7 bases are a match to TRBD1. The germline gives CDR1 SGHVS, CDR2 FNYEAQ. This CDR3 spans 15 amino acids. V lost 4 bases to trimming and J lost 3 bases; unmatched junction nucleotides: 3. The DNA for the CDR3 is TGTGCCAGCAGCTCTCAGGGGGATGGGGCCAACGTCCTGACTTTC. It yields the protein CASSSQGDGANVLTF.

A word on this clone: Distinct nucleotide sequences in the sample also encode this CDR3. The chain recombines TRBV19 with TRBJ1-2; D gene unclear. Germline-derived CDR1 and CDR2 are LNHDA and SQIVND (reference sequence). Trimming left V 5 bases short and J 2 bases short, with 3 bases between. There are 11 residues in the CDR3. CDR3 loop: CASSLNYGYTF. The CDR3 DNA reads as TGTGCCAGTAGTTTAAACTATGGCTACACCTTC.

The chain links TRBV7-9 to TRBJ2-7; maybe TRBD1 (6 bases). Trimming took off 1 base at V and 3 bases at J, with 10 bases between the two ends. The CDR3 covers 14 residues. Germline CDR1 is SEHNR and CDR2 is FQNEAQ (reference sequence). CDR3 nucleotides: TGTGCCAGCAGCTTAGTGACAGGTGGCTACGAGCAGTACTTC. Translating gives CASSLVTGGYEQYF.

This rearrangement joins TRBV28 to TRBJ1-3; D not resolved. The V and J ends lost 8 bases and 0 bases respectively, with 5 bases between them. Germline CDR1 is MDHEN and CDR2 is SYDVKM. There are 12 residues in the CDR3. The CDR3 loop is CASGRSGNTIYF. As DNA, the CDR3 is TGTGCCAGCGGGCGCTCTGGAAACACCATATATTTT.

This chain connects TRBV19 to TRBJ2-2; 10 bases align to TRBD2. CDR1 and CDR2 (germline): LNHDA, SQIVND (reference sequence). CDR3 size: 15 residues. V gave up 7 bases and J gave up 0 bases; unmatched junction bases: 2. CDR3 coding DNA: TGTGCCAGTAACGGACTAGCGGCGAACACCGGGGAGCTGTTTTTT. Translation gives CASNGLAANTGELFF. The complete variable domain, with remaining parts taken from reference TRBV19 and TRBJ2-2, reads DGGITQSPKYLFRKEGQNVTLSCEQNLNHDAMYWYRQDPGQGLRLIYYSQIVNDFQKGDIAEGYSVSREKKESFPLTVTSAQKNPTAFYLCASNGLAANTGELFFGEGSRLTVL.